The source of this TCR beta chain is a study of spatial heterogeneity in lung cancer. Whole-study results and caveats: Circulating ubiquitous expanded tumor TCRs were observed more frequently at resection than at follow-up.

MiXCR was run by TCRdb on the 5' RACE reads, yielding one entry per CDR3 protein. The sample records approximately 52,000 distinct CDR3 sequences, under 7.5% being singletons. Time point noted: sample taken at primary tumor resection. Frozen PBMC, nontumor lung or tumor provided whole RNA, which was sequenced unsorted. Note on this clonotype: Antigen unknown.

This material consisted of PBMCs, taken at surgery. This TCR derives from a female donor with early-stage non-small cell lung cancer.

CDR3 sequence reads: CATHRIGADTQYF. The CDR3 DNA reads as TGTGCCACCCACAGGATTGGCGCAGATACGCAGTATTTT. V is TRBV6-2 or TRBV6-3 and J is TRBJ2-3; D is perhaps TRBD1 (5 bases). Germline CDR1 and CDR2: MNHEY and SVGEGT. The CDR3 runs to 13 residues. V was pared by 10 bases and J by 4 bases, with 15 bases between.